What follows describes a single T cell receptor beta chain. Its antigen is as yet unknown. The CDR3 totals 14 residues. V dropped 1 base and J dropped 2 bases, with 7 bases sitting between them. Germline V gene lookup returns CDR1 KGHDR and CDR2 SFDVKD. The method was immunoSEQ multiplex PCR; TCRdb's version includes in-frame clones alone and lacks a portion of them. Of about 180,000 clones detected, 90% to 95% appear once; the ten largest clones hold approximately 0.98%. The data were obtained in a study of T cell responses to AZD1222 COVID-19 vaccine. Study-wide findings and caveats: Once two AZD1222 doses were given, Spike-specific TCR breadth and depth went up. Regions left unmutated in variants are reportedly the target of nearly half of spike-specific TCRs.

This chain joins TRBV24-1 and TRBJ1-1; D is ambiguous. This sample comprised peripheral blood, obtained 28 days after the second dose of the MenACWY control vaccine. The sequence was collected from an adult who received the MenACWY meningococcal vaccine as a control. The CDR3 sequence is CATSDLHLNTEAFF. In DNA, the CDR3 is TGTGCCACCAGTGATTTACACCTAAACACTGAAGCTTTCTTT.